The 10 T cell receptor beta chains below come from one sample, sequenced in a study of blood T cell repertoires in COVID-19. Libraries were prepared by immunoSEQ multiplex PCR; TCRdb keeps only in-frame clonotypes and omits some of them. The top ten hold about 6.4% of the sample, which has roughly 100,000 clones, approximately 80% seen once. The specimen sequenced was peripheral blood. The receptors here all came from a man between 65 and 79 years old with acute or convalescent COVID-19.

The CDR3 DNA reads TGTGCCAGCAGCAACTTAGGGACAGAGACGTATGGCTACACCTTC. Its protein is CASSNLGTETYGYTF. The rearrangement links TRBV21-1 to TRBJ1-2; the table's D call, TRBD1, was not checked against the DNA. TRBV21-1 is assigned pseudogene status. CDR3 length: 15 residues.

The rearrangement uses TRBV11-3 and TRBJ1-2, with 7 bases matching TRBD1. This CDR3 contains 14 residues. Looked up from germline, CDR1 is SGHNT and CDR2 is YENEEA. The V segment lost 5 bases and the J segment 3 bases; nucleotides outside the gene matches: 6. Written as DNA, the CDR3 is TGTGCCAGCAGCCCCCGGACAGGATACTATGGCTACACCTTC. The encoded protein is CASSPRTGYYGYTF.

The chain employs TRBV28 and TRBJ1-6; D gene ambiguous. Germline CDR1 and CDR2: MDHEN and SYDVKM. The V and J ends lost 7 bases and 10 bases respectively, with 11 bases between them. The CDR3 loop spans 12 amino acids. CDR3 protein: CASKAGRSPLHF. CDR3 bases: TGTGCCAGCAAGGCAGGCCGGTCACCCCTCCACTTT.

This chain links TRBV4-1 with TRBJ1-2; the D is unclear. V was clipped by 0 bases and J by 3 bases, with 8 bases between them. Germline V gives CDR1 MGHRA, CDR2 YSYEKL. The CDR3 spans 14 residues. The chain's CDR3 is CASSQDLSDYGYTF. The DNA of the CDR3 is TGCGCCAGCAGCCAAGACTTATCCGACTATGGCTACACCTTC.

This chain connects TRBV6-1 to TRBJ2-2; D gene uncertain. Per the germline V gene, CDR1 is MNHNS and CDR2 is SASEGT. Trimming removed 2 bases from V and 0 bases from J, with 4 bases in between. This CDR3 spans 14 amino acids. For the CDR3, the DNA is TGTGCCAGCAGTGAACAAACGAACACCGGGGAGCTGTTTTTT. Translating gives CASSEQTNTGELFF.

This rearrangement joins TRBV19 to TRBJ1-2; D uncertain. The CDR3 spans 15 residues. Trimming left V 5 bases short and J 0 bases short, with 13 bases between. Per the germline V gene, CDR1 is LNHDA and CDR2 is SQIVND (reference sequence). The CDR3 region has the DNA TGTGCCAGTAGTTTCAACAGTGCCGCTAACTATGGCTACACCTTC. Its translation is CASSFNSAANYGYTF.

V is TRBV24-1 and J is TRBJ2-7; 7 bases align to TRBD1. Trimming removed 5 bases from V and 4 bases from J; junction bases left unmatched: 16. Germline CDR1 KGHDR, CDR2 SFDVKD. This CDR3 has 17 residues. Here the CDR3 DNA reads TGTGCCACCAGTGCAATATCCCCTGGACAGGCATTGTACGAGCAGTACGTC. Amino acid sequence: CATSAISPGQALYEQYV.

This clone was found a few times. The rearrangement links TRBV30 to TRBJ2-2; 8 nucleotides match TRBD1. Germline loops: CDR1 GTSNPN, CDR2 SVGIG (reference sequence). After removal of 5 bases from V and 5 bases from J, the junction contained 10 bases not matched to a gene. The CDR3 spans 15 residues. As DNA, the CDR3 is TGTGCCTGGGCGCGGACAGGGCGCGGGACCGGGGAGCTGTTTTTT. Its translation: CAWARTGRGTGELFF.

The chain is built from TRBV4-1 and TRBJ2-3; D call uncertain. CDR1 is MGHRA, CDR2 YSYEKL, per germline. The CDR3 is 16 residues long. V lost 5 bases, J lost 1 base, and 16 bases lay in between. CDR3 in amino acids: CASSTPSVPGTDTQYF. The CDR3 DNA reads as TGCGCCAGCAGCACCCCATCGGTACCGGGCACAGATACGCAGTATTTT.

The V call is TRBV7-9, the J call TRBJ1-3; D uncertain. Germline V gene lookup returns CDR1 SEHNR and CDR2 FQNEAQ (reference sequence). V was trimmed by 1 base and J by 7 bases, leaving 8 bases between them. The CDR3 is made up of 13 amino acids. In DNA form, the CDR3 reads TGTGCCAGCAGCTTAGAAGGCGGGAACACCATATATTTT. This sequence encodes CASSLEGGNTIYF.